Listed below are T cell receptor beta chains from one sample, sequenced in a study of technical replicates of blood from a few donors. Assay used: immunoSEQ multiplex PCR; TCRdb lists only in-frame clones, some missing. The sample has some 56,000 clones, around 96% seen once. The material sequenced was PBMCs. These receptors originate from a human donor in good health. Some clones in this sample may be carry-over from other donors' samples. Each CDR3 is given with its conserved first and last residue. The D gene is left open where the match is weak. Size is stated for part of the rows, as once, few or many counts, or as a class when the clone is expanded.

J gene | V gene | D gene | clone size | CDR3 length | CDR3 protein | CDR3 DNA
TRBJ2-7 | TRBV6-6 | TRBD1 | NA | 14 | CASSYGTGGYEQYF | TGTGCCAGCAGTTACGGGACAGGGGGTTACGAGCAGTACTTC
TRBJ2-1 | TRBV11-2 | TRBD2 | once | 15 | CASSLLGTSGNEQFF | TGTGCCAGCAGCTTACTTGGGACTAGCGGCAATGAGCAGTTCTTC
TRBJ1-2 | TRBV4-1 | TRBD1 | NA | 15 | CASSLRTGGVYGYTF | TGCGCCAGCAGCCTGCGGACAGGGGGCGTTTATGGCTACACCTTC
TRBJ1-2 | TRBV4-1 | TRBD1 | NA | 16 | CASSSPGGGNLYGYTF | TGCGCCAGCAGCTCCCCGGGAGGGGGCAATCTCTATGGCTACACCTTC
TRBJ2-2 | TRBV5-1 | NA | NA | 15 | CASSPLRSDTGELFF | TGCGCCAGCAGCCCTCTCCGGTCCGACACCGGGGAGCTGTTTTTT
TRBJ1-1 | TRBV25-1 | NA | NA | 13 | CASRVTENTEAFF | TGTGCCAGCAGAGTGACAGAAAACACTGAAGCTTTCTTT
TRBJ1-4 | TRBV2 | TRBD1 | NA | 15 | CASRATGVANEKLFF | TGTGCCAGCAGGGCGACAGGGGTAGCTAATGAAAAACTGTTTTTT
TRBJ2-7 | TRBV7-8 | TRBD2 | NA | 17 | CASSLSPAGGPGGEQYF | TGTGCCAGCAGCTTATCCCCAGCGGGAGGGCCAGGGGGCGAGCAGTACTTC
TRBJ2-1 | TRBV5-6 | TRBD2 | once | 14 | CASSLVRGGNEQFF | TGTGCCAGCAGCTTGGTACGGGGAGGGAATGAGCAGTTCTTC
TRBJ2-7 | TRBV7-2 | TRBD1 | NA | 14 | CASSSDRGRHEQYF | TGTGCCAGCAGCTCAGACAGGGGGCGCCACGAGCAGTACTTC
TRBJ2-5 | TRBV11-2 | NA | NA | 15 | CASSFYRGVQETQYF | TGTGCCAGCAGCTTCTATCGGGGAGTCCAAGAGACCCAGTACTTC
TRBJ2-2 | TRBV27 | TRBD1 | NA | 14 | CATRDRGTSGELFF | TGTGCCACCCGGGACAGGGGGACCTCCGGGGAGCTGTTTTTT
TRBJ1-3 | TRBV2 | TRBD1 | NA | 18 | CASSGDRGRVTVRNTIYF | TGTGCCAGCAGTGGGGACAGGGGGCGCGTGACTGTGAGAAACACCATATATTTT
TRBJ2-5 | TRBV7-3 | TRBD1 | NA | 15 | CASSPRTGKRETQYF | TGTGCCAGCAGCCCGCGGACAGGGAAAAGGGAGACCCAGTACTTC
TRBJ1-2 | TRBV5-6 | NA | NA | 16 | CASSLGGEGDIGGYTF | TGTGCCAGCAGCTTGGGGGGAGAGGGCGATATCGGTGGCTACACCTTC
TRBJ1-2 | TRBV9 | TRBD1 | NA | 15 | CASSVGLGGANGYTF | TGTGCCAGCAGCGTAGGCTTAGGGGGCGCGAATGGCTACACCTTC
TRBJ1-4 | TRBV30 | NA | NA | 17 | CASDPGGGAESNEKLFF | TGTGCCTCAGACCCCGGAGGGGGGGCCGAGTCTAATGAAAAACTGTTTTTT
TRBJ1-2 | TRBV5-4 | NA | NA | 13 | CASSPGGHYGYTF | TGTGCCAGCAGCCCCGGCGGGCACTATGGCTACACCTTC
TRBJ2-7 | TRBV4-1 | TRBD2 | NA | 14 | CASSQAPSGREQYF | TGCGCCAGCAGCCAAGCGCCTAGCGGACGTGAGCAGTACTTC
TRBJ1-2 | TRBV5-1 | NA | NA | 14 | CASRPAAEPSGYTF | TGCGCCAGCAGACCGGCGGCAGAACCGAGCGGCTACACCTTC
TRBJ2-7 | TRBV6-6 | NA | NA | 14 | CASSSADSSYEQYF | TGTGCCAGCAGTTCGGCGGACTCCTCCTACGAGCAGTACTTC
TRBJ2-7 | TRBV2 | NA | NA | 10 | CASSFGSPDF | TGTGCCAGCAGTTTTGGTTCCCCGGACTTC
TRBJ2-3 | TRBV4-3 | NA | NA | 16 | CASSQDTAGGTDTQYF | TGCGCCAGCAGCCAAGACACGGCAGGTGGCACAGATACGCAGTATTTT
TRBJ1-1 | TRBV7-3 | TRBD1 | NA | 13 | CASSLTGVTEAFF | TGTGCCAGCAGCTTGACAGGGGTGACTGAAGCTTTCTTT
TRBJ2-1 | TRBV6-5 | NA | NA | 11 | CASSSGSKQFF | TGTGCCAGCAGCTCCGGTAGTAAGCAGTTCTTC
TRBJ2-2 | TRBV30 | NA | NA | 12 | CAWSRGTGELFF | TGTGCCTGGAGTAGGGGGACCGGGGAGCTGTTTTTT
TRBJ2-1 | TRBV19 | TRBD2 | NA | 14 | CATDGGFGNNEQFF | TGTGCCACCGACGGGGGGTTCGGAAACAATGAGCAGTTCTTC
TRBJ2-6 | TRBV7-9 | NA | once | 17 | CASSLARRTSGANVLTF | TGTGCCAGCAGCTTAGCGAGGCGGACTTCTGGGGCCAACGTCCTGACTTTC
TRBJ1-2 | TRBV29-1 | TRBD1 | once | 13 | CSVGLGQHYGYTF | TGCAGCGTTGGGCTGGGACAGCACTATGGCTACACCTTC
TRBJ2-7 | TRBV5-4 | NA | NA | 15 | CASSLGVEPSYEQYF | TGTGCCAGCAGCCTGGGAGTAGAGCCCTCCTACGAGCAGTACTTC
TRBJ2-7 | TRBV6-1 | TRBD1 | NA | 15 | CASSPETGGAYEQYF | TGTGCCAGCAGCCCCGAGACAGGGGGCGCCTACGAGCAGTACTTC
TRBJ2-6 | TRBV13 | TRBD2 | NA | 17 | CASSPTGGYSGANVLTF | TGTGCCAGCAGCCCGACGGGGGGGTACTCTGGGGCCAACGTCCTGACTTTC
TRBJ2-7 | TRBV6-5 | TRBD2 | NA | 16 | CASSYSSSGRAGEQYF | TGTGCCAGCAGTTACTCGTCTAGCGGGAGGGCCGGGGAGCAGTACTTC
TRBJ2-6 | TRBV6-1 | NA | NA | 15 | CASSGWDTQANVLTF | TGTGCCAGCAGTGGATGGGACACCCAAGCCAACGTCCTGACTTTC
TRBJ2-1 | TRBV7-3 | TRBD2 | NA | 15 | CASSFGLAGGKEQFF | TGTGCCAGCAGCTTCGGACTAGCGGGAGGAAAAGAGCAGTTCTTC
TRBJ2-2 | TRBV4-3 | NA | NA | 18 | CASSPRAAPFANTGELFF | TGCGCCAGCAGCCCGCGAGCGGCACCGTTCGCGAACACCGGGGAGCTGTTTTTT
TRBJ2-7 | TRBV28 | NA | once | 11 | CASSLEVEQYF | TGTGCCAGCAGTTTAGAGGTTGAGCAGTACTTC
TRBJ1-2 | TRBV6-6 | NA | NA | 16 | CASSYSLASVGGGYTF | TGTGCCAGCAGTTACTCGTTAGCGAGCGTGGGAGGAGGCTACACCTTC
TRBJ2-2 | TRBV7-3 | TRBD2 | NA | 14 | CASSFGTITGELFF | TGTGCCAGCAGCTTCGGGACTATCACCGGGGAGCTGTTTTTT
TRBJ2-7 | TRBV5-1 | NA | NA | 12 | CASSSDIYEQYF | TGCGCCAGCAGCTCCGACATCTACGAGCAGTACTTC
TRBJ2-5 | TRBV5-1 | TRBD2 | NA | 14 | CASSGGTSGETQYF | TGCGCCAGCAGCGGGGGGACTAGCGGAGAGACCCAGTACTTC
TRBJ2-7 | TRBV4-1 | NA | NA | 17 | CASSQNTPGTIYYEQYF | TGCGCCAGCAGCCAAAATACCCCCGGGACAATATACTACGAGCAGTACTTC
TRBJ2-2 | TRBV7-9 | NA | NA | 11 | CAGRGSGELFF | TGTGCCGGAAGGGGGTCCGGGGAGCTGTTTTTT
TRBJ2-5 | TRBV12-5 | TRBD1 | NA | 16 | CASGENPGQGRETQYF | TGTGCTAGTGGTGAGAATCCGGGACAGGGACGGGAGACCCAGTACTTC
TRBJ1-3 | TRBV7-9 | NA | NA | 18 | CASSLGMHRRSSGNTIYF | TGTGCCAGCAGCTTAGGGATGCACAGGAGATCATCTGGAAACACCATATATTTT
TRBJ1-1 | TRBV15 | NA | medium-sized | 15 | CATSRDREGNTEAFF | TGTGCCACCAGCAGAGATAGGGAGGGGAACACTGAAGCTTTCTTT
TRBJ1-6 | TRBV5-1 | TRBD1 | NA | 14 | CASSQGQGSSPLHF | TGCGCCAGCAGCCAGGGACAGGGAAGTTCACCCCTCCACTTT
TRBJ2-7 | TRBV5-6 | NA | NA | 12 | CASATVYYEQYF | TGTGCCAGCGCGACAGTTTACTACGAGCAGTACTTC
TRBJ2-1 | TRBV18 | TRBD2 | NA | 15 | CASSPGTSGGTLQFF | TGTGCCAGCTCACCGGGGACTAGCGGGGGGACCTTGCAGTTCTTC
TRBJ2-1 | TRBV7-3 | TRBD2 | NA | 15 | CASSLYAGDYNEQFF | TGTGCCAGCAGCTTATATGCGGGAGATTACAATGAGCAGTTCTTC
TRBJ2-3 | TRBV19 | NA | once | 13 | CASSIELEYTQYF | TGTGCCAGTAGTATAGAACTCGAATATACGCAGTATTTT
TRBJ2-3 | TRBV7-2 | NA | NA | 11 | CASTSTDTQYF | TGTGCCAGCACAAGCACAGATACGCAGTATTTT